These 21 T cell receptor beta chains were sequenced from one sample in a study of identifying expanded T cells in peripheral blood. Assay: immunoSEQ multiplex PCR; the TCRdb copy retains only in-frame clones and omits some. The sample shows 100,000 to 150,000 clones, approximately 80% of them seen only once. The sequenced sample consisted of blood. Receptor source: a person between 18 and 70 years old in good health.

The gene calls are TRBV2 and TRBJ2-3; 8 nucleotides line up with TRBD2. V was clipped by 7 bases and J by 5 bases; unmatched bases: 8. Looked up from germline, CDR1 is SNHLY and CDR2 is FYNNEI. The CDR3 covers 14 residues. CDR3 in amino acids: CASNRLASKDTQYF. In DNA, the CDR3 is TGTGCCAGCAACCGACTAGCGTCAAAAGATACGCAGTATTTT.

This clone was detected only a few times. The rearrangement joins TRBV18 to TRBJ1-5; no clear D gene. CDR3 length equals 15 residues. Trimming stripped 3 bases from V and 7 bases from J, with 16 bases between. Germline V lookup: CDR1 KGHSH, CDR2 LQKENI. In DNA, the CDR3 is TGTGCCAGCTCACCTGCGGGGTACTCCGTCCAGCCCCAGCATTTT. Protein sequence: CASSPAGYSVQPQHF.

V gene TRBV10-3 combines with J gene TRBJ2-7; 9 nucleotides match TRBD2. Germline V gene lookup returns CDR1 ENHRY and CDR2 SYGVKD. This CDR3 has 15 amino acids. With V trimmed by 2 bases and J by 5 bases, 7 bases remained unmatched. CDR3 sequence: CAISELLAGGDEQYF. For the CDR3, the DNA is TGTGCCATCAGTGAGCTTCTGGCGGGGGGGGACGAGCAGTACTTC.

The chain couples TRBV7-3 to TRBJ1-1; D is possibly TRBD1 (5 bases). This CDR3 comprises 13 residues. V gave up 8 bases and J gave up 0 bases, with 10 bases separating them. Germline CDR1 and CDR2: SGHTA and FQGTGA. The CDR3 loop is CASGQGMNTEAFF. The CDR3 nucleotides read TGTGCCAGCGGCCAGGGCATGAACACTGAAGCTTTCTTT.

The genes are TRBV28 and TRBJ1-5, with 8 bases fitting TRBD1. The length of the CDR3 is 16 residues. V dropped 4 bases and J dropped 4; count of bases not matched to a gene: 9. Germline values: CDR1 MDHEN, CDR2 SYDVKM. CDR3 DNA: TGTGCCAGCAGTTATTACACAGGGGGTCCTAATCAGCCCCAGCATTTT. It codes for CASSYYTGGPNQPQHF.

The rearrangement joins TRBV5-1 to TRBJ1-2; no reliable D call. In germline, CDR1 is SGHRS, CDR2 YFSETQ. This CDR3 region has 11 residues. Trimming cost V 8 bases and J 6 bases, with 11 bases left between them. Here the CDR3 reads CASNGGNGYTF. The CDR3 DNA is TGCGCCAGTAATGGCGGGAATGGCTACACCTTC.

J is TRBJ2-3 and V is TRBV7-9; D is uncertain. Germline-derived CDR1 and CDR2 are SEHNR and FQNEAQ (reference sequence). This CDR3 has 14 residues. The V end lost 4 bases, the J end lost 1 base, and 9 bases lay between the germline ends. In DNA, the CDR3 is TGTGCCAGCAGCTCAGGAGCCCGCACAGATACGCAGTATTTT. This translates into CASSSGARTDTQYF. Combining the CDR3 with reference TRBV7-9 and TRBJ2-3 gives the whole variable domain DTGVSQNPRHKITKRGQNVTFRCDPISEHNRLYWYRQTLGQGPEFLTYFQNEAQLEKSRLLSDRFSAERPKGSFSTLEIQRTEQGDSAMYLCASSSGARTDTQYFGPGTRLTVL.

The V gene is TRBV9, the J gene TRBJ1-2, with a tentative D call TRBD1 (6 bases). The CDR3 loop spans 16 amino acids. Germline V lookup: CDR1 SGDLS, CDR2 YYNGEE. V was cut by 3 bases and J by 7 bases, with 22 bases left in between. DNA of the CDR3: TGTGCCAGCAGCGCCCCCCCGTACAGGGACGATTTTGGCTACACCTTC. Residues: CASSAPPYRDDFGYTF.

The chain joins TRBV2 to TRBJ1-5, with unresolved D. The CDR3 runs 12 residues. V was clipped by 3 bases and J by 6 bases, with 6 bases between them. In germline, CDR1 is SNHLY, CDR2 FYNNEI. This CDR3 is CASSDVRQPQHF. The CDR3 DNA sequence: TGTGCCAGCAGTGACGTCCGTCAGCCCCAGCATTTT.

This clone has a single count. The chain links TRBV7-2 to TRBJ2-7, with D possibly TRBD1 on 6 matching bases. Trimming left V 1 base short and J 6 bases short, with 16 bases between. The CDR3 is 15 amino acids. The germline gives CDR1 SGHTA, CDR2 FQGNSA. The CDR3 protein is CASSLGPGQSVEQYF. The CDR3 region has the DNA TGTGCCAGCAGCTTAGGCCCTGGACAGTCCGTCGAGCAGTACTTC.

This sequence joins TRBV6-1 and TRBJ1-1; D gene uncertain. Germline lookup yields CDR1 MNHNS and CDR2 SASEGT. The V end was cut by 2 bases, the J end by 1 base, with 8 bases between. The CDR3 sequence is 14 residues long. The DNA of the CDR3 is TGTGCCAGCAGTGAATCGGGCTCGAACACTGAAGCTTTCTTT. Translated: CASSESGSNTEAFF.

This clone was seen a handful of times. The sample has other DNA sequences that encode this CDR3 too. The J gene is TRBJ1-2, the V gene TRBV6-5; no clear D gene. The germline V gene has CDR1 MNHEY and CDR2 SVGAGI. This CDR3 has 13 amino acids. V was trimmed by 2 bases and J by 3 bases, leaving 7 bases between them. The CDR3 DNA reads as TGTGCCAGCAGTTACGACGGAGACTATGGCTACACCTTC. This encodes CASSYDGDYGYTF.

This chain connects TRBV7-9 to TRBJ1-1, with 7 bases matching TRBD1. V was clipped by 5 bases and J by 1 base; unmatched bases: 16. The CDR3 extends over 18 amino acids. Germline CDR1 SEHNR, CDR2 FQNEAQ (reference sequence). The CDR3 nucleotides read TGTGCCAGCAGCATGCGGGACAGACCTATAGGGGCGAACACTGAAGCTTTCTTT. Translating gives CASSMRDRPIGANTEAFF. The full variable domain, rest sourced from reference TRBV7-9 and TRBJ1-1, is DTGVSQNPRHKITKRGQNVTFRCDPISEHNRLYWYRQTLGQGPEFLTYFQNEAQLEKSRLLSDRFSAERPKGSFSTLEIQRTEQGDSAMYLCASSMRDRPIGANTEAFFGQGTRLTVV.

The CDR3 loop is CSLGPTLNEQFF. The CDR3 DNA reads as TGCAGCCTTGGGCCCACCCTCAATGAGCAGTTCTTC. V and J are TRBV29-1 and TRBJ2-1; D gene uncertain. The germline CDR1 and CDR2 sequences are SQVTM and ANQGSEA. V shed 8 bases and J shed 6 bases, with 14 bases lying between them. The CDR3 loop spans 12 amino acids.

V and J are TRBV5-4 and TRBJ2-3; 7 bases map to TRBD1. This CDR3 comprises 15 residues. The V segment lost 3 bases and the J segment 3 bases; nucleotides outside the gene matches: 7. Germline V gene lookup returns CDR1 SGHNT and CDR2 YYREEE (reference sequence). CDR3 sequence (DNA): TGTGCCAGCAGCTCCATAGGGGGCGGAACAGATACGCAGTATTTT. Protein sequence: CASSSIGGGTDTQYF.

This sequence joins TRBV30 and TRBJ1-6, with no clear D. V was cut by 2 bases and J by 8 bases, with 10 bases left in between. CDR3 size: 13 residues. In germline, CDR1 is GTSNPN, CDR2 SVGIG (reference sequence). CDR3 DNA: TGTGCCTGGAGTTTAATTTGGGATTCACCCCTCCACTTT. It is translated as CAWSLIWDSPLHF.

The chain joins TRBV5-1 to TRBJ2-5; D gene uncertain. The J call may be incorrect, as the DNA end agrees better with TRBJ2-7. CDR1 and CDR2 from the germline V gene are SGHRS and YFSETQ. This CDR3 comprises 12 residues. CDR3 nucleotides: TGCGCCAGCAGCTTGCTAACCTACGAGCAGTACTTC. This translates into CASSLLTYEQYF.

The chain uses TRBV27 and TRBJ1-5, with D maybe TRBD1 (6 bases). This CDR3 has 15 residues. Germline lookup yields CDR1 MNHEY and CDR2 SMNVEV (reference sequence). V lost 6 bases and J lost 4, with 16 bases in between. For the CDR3, the DNA is TGTGCCAGCAGACCGTGGACAGTTGCTAATCAGCCCCAGCATTTT. Its protein product is CASRPWTVANQPQHF.

The rearrangement joins TRBV6-1 to TRBJ1-5; D uncertain. The germline V and J ends were trimmed by 3 bases and 6 bases, with 6 bases remaining between them. CDR3 length: 12 amino acids. CDR1 is MNHNS, CDR2 SASEGT, per germline. The CDR3 loop reads CASSDLSQPQHF. For the CDR3, the DNA is TGTGCCAGCAGTGATCTGAGTCAGCCCCAGCATTTT.

The J gene is TRBJ2-7, the V gene TRBV9, with 8 bases matching TRBD1. Trimming at V came to 4 bases and at J to 3 bases, leaving 6 bases not matched to a gene. This CDR3 spans 14 amino acids. Germline loops: CDR1 SGDLS, CDR2 YYNGEE. CDR3 in DNA: TGTGCCAGCAGCTCAGACAGGGGAGACTACGAGCAGTACTTC. Residues: CASSSDRGDYEQYF.

The chain carries TRBV18 and TRBJ2-5; 8 nucleotides align to TRBD1. Unmatched junction bases numbered 10, after V lost 3 bases and J lost 1 base. The CDR3 extends over 17 amino acids. From germline, CDR1 is KGHSH and CDR2 LQKENI. This chain's CDR3 is CASSPRWTGMGQETQYF. As DNA, the CDR3 is TGTGCCAGCTCACCCAGATGGACAGGGATGGGCCAAGAGACCCAGTACTTC.